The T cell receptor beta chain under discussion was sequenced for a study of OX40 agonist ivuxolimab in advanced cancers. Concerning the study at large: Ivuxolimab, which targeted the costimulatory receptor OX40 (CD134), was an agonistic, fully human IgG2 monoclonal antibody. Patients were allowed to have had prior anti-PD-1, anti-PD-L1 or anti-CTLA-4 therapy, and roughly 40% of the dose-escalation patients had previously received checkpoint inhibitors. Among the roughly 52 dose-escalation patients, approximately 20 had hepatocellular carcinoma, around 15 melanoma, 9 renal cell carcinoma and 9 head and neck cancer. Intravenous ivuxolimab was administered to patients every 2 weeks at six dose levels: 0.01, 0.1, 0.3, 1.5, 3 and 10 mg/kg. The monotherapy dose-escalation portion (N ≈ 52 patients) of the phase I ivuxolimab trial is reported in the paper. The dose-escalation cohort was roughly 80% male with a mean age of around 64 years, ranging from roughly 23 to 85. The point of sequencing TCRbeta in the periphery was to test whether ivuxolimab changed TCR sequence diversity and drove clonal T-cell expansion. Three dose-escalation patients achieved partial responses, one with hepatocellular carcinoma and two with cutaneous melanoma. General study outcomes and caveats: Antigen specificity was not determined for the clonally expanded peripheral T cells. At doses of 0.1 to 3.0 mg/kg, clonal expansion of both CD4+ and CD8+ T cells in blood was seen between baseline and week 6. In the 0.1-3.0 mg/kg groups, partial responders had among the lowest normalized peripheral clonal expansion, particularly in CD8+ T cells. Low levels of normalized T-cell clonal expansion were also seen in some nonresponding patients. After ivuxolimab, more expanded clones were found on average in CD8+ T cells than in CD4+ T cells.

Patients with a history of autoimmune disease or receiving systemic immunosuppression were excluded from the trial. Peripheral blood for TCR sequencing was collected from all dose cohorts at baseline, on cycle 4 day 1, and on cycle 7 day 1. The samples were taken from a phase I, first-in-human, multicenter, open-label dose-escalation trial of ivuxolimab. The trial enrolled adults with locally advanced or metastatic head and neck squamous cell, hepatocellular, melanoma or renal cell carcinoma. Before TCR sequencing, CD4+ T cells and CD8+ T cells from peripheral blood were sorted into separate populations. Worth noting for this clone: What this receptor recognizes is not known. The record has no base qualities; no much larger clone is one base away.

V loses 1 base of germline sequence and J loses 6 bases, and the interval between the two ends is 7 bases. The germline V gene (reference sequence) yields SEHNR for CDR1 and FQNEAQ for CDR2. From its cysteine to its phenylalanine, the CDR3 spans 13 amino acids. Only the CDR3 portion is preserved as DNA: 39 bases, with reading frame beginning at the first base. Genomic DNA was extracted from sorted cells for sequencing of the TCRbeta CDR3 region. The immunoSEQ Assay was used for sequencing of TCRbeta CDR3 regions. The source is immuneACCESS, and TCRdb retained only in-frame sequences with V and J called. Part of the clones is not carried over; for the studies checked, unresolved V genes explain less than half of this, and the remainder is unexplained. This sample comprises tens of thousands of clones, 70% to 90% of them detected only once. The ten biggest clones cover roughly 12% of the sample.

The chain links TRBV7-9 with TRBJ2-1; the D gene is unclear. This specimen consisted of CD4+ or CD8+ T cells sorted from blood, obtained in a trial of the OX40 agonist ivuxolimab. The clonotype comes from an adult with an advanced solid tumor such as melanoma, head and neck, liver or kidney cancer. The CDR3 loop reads CASSLGPGNEQFF. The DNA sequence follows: TGTGCCAGCAGCTTAGGCCCAGGCAATGAGCAGTTCTTC.